This T cell receptor (beta chain) appears in the sequencing data of a study of blood T cell repertoires in COVID-19. Whole-study context: Sites in the United States, Italy and Spain provided acute and convalescent COVID-19 samples. Nucleic acid was either cDNA or gDNA, and it came from T cells, B-cell-depleted T cells, or PBMCs.

Some clones are missing from TCRdb's copy, which holds only in-frame ones; the method was immunoSEQ multiplex PCR. The repertoire holds 300,000 to 450,000 clones, with about 85% as singletons. From germline, CDR1 is LNHDA and CDR2 SQIVND (reference sequence). The CDR3 has 17 residues. J was trimmed by 7 bases and V by 5 bases; bases with no gene match: 16. The chain joins TRBV19 to TRBJ1-4; 7 positions match TRBD1. This clonotype was sampled from a woman under 30 with acute or convalescent COVID-19. Material: peripheral blood. DNA for the CDR3: TGTGCCAGTAGTCTTCAGGGGGTTGTAAGGGCCGGTGAAAAACTGTTTTTT. Translation: CASSLQGVVRAGEKLFF.